The 12 T cell receptor beta chains below come from one sample, sequenced in a study of blood T cell repertoires in COVID-19. Some clones are missing from TCRdb's copy, which holds only in-frame ones; the method was immunoSEQ multiplex PCR. The sample includes about 170,000 clones, just under 90% of them seen just once. What was sequenced was peripheral blood. Receptors originate from a young man with active or convalescent COVID-19.

The J gene is TRBJ1-5, the V gene TRBV21-1; the table's D call, TRBD1, has no DNA check behind it. TRBV21-1 is reported as a pseudogene. The CDR3 length is 16 residues. CDR3 in DNA: TGTGCCAGCAGCCCCGCCCTGGGACAACCGAATCAGCCCCAGCATTTT. Translated, it gives CASSPALGQPNQPQHF.

The rearrangement uses TRBV4-2 and TRBJ1-1, with D possibly TRBD1 on 5 matching bases. The CDR3 has 13 residues. In germline, CDR1 is LGHNA, CDR2 YNFKEQ. The V end lost 0 bases, the J end lost 5 bases, and 7 bases lay between the germline ends. CDR3 residues: CASSQDGGTEAFF. The CDR3 bases are TGTGCCAGCAGCCAAGATGGGGGGACTGAAGCTTTCTTT.

This rearrangement joins TRBV7-2 to TRBJ2-7; D may be TRBD2 (6 bases). Germline assignment: CDR1 SGHTA and CDR2 FQGNSA. The CDR3 runs to 15 residues. V lost 4 bases, J lost 0 bases, and 13 bases lay in between. CDR3 bases: TGTGCCAGCAGCTACGACCCAGCGGGCTCCTACGAGCAGTACTTC. Encoded protein: CASSYDPAGSYEQYF.

This clone occurred once. This chain links TRBV19 with TRBJ1-2; D is perhaps TRBD1 (6 bases). Germline assignment: CDR1 LNHDA and CDR2 SQIVND (reference sequence). Trimming took off 3 bases at V and 8 bases at J, with 13 bases between the two ends. This CDR3 comprises 13 residues. CDR3 bases: TGTGCCAGTAGTATTTCGGGGGGACACGGCTACACCTTC. It yields the protein CASSISGGHGYTF. Full variable domain (missing parts from reference TRBV19 and TRBJ1-2): DGGITQSPKYLFRKEGQNVTLSCEQNLNHDAMYWYRQDPGQGLRLIYYSQIVNDFQKGDIAEGYSVSREKKESFPLTVTSAQKNPTAFYLCASSISGGHGYTFGSGTRLTVV.

V and J are TRBV18 and TRBJ2-5, with D possibly TRBD2 on 6 matching bases. Trimming shortened V by 2 bases and J by 8 bases, and 15 bases separated the two germline ends. Germline assignment: CDR1 KGHSH and CDR2 LQKENI. This CDR3 region has 14 residues. The CDR3 sequence is CASSPNEEGETQYF. The CDR3 DNA sequence: TGTGCCAGCTCACCAAATGAGGAGGGCGAAACCCAGTACTTC.

The rearrangement links TRBV18 to TRBJ2-1; 7 nucleotides agree with TRBD1. Germline lookup yields CDR1 KGHSH and CDR2 LQKENI. The CDR3 has 15 amino acids. After removal of 0 bases from V and 1 base from J, the junction contained 0 bases not matched to a gene. CDR3 nucleotide sequence: TGTGCCAGCTCACCACCGGGACAGTCCTACAATGAGCAGTTCTTC. Protein product: CASSPPGQSYNEQFF.

The chain has TRBV2 and TRBJ1-6, with D hard to call. The CDR3 consists of 14 residues. Trimming left V 2 bases short and J 11 bases short, with 13 bases between. Germline CDR1 SNHLY, CDR2 FYNNEI. CDR3 nucleotides: TGTGCCAGCAGTGAATCATCTGGGCTTACACCCCTCCACTTT. Protein: CASSESSGLTPLHF.

With regard to this clone: This specimen includes other DNA sequences encoding the same CDR3. CDR3 bases: TGTGCCAGCAGCGTCGGACAGGGGTCCAATCAGCCCCAGCATTTT. Protein product: CASSVGQGSNQPQHF. The chain uses TRBV9 and TRBJ1-5; 9 bases fit TRBD1. The CDR3 runs to 15 residues. The germline V gene has CDR1 SGDLS and CDR2 YYNGEE. The V and J ends lost 2 bases and 3 bases, in that order; junction bases with no gene match: 3.

The genes are TRBV7-2 and TRBJ2-5; no clear D. The CDR3 is 13 residues long. Germline V gene data show CDR1 as SGHTA and CDR2 as FQGNSA. V was cut by 3 bases and J by 1 base, with 6 bases left in between. CDR3 protein: CASSFTGQETQYF. As DNA, the CDR3 is TGTGCCAGCAGCTTCACGGGCCAAGAGACCCAGTACTTC.

V gene TRBV14 combines with J gene TRBJ2-1; D is ambiguous. In germline, CDR1 is SGHDN, CDR2 FVKESK. Trimming removed 3 bases from V and 5 bases from J, with 11 bases in between. This CDR3 comprises 14 residues. CDR3 bases: TGTGCCAGCAGCCAGATAAACTTAAACAATGAGCAGTTCTTC. Its protein is CASSQINLNNEQFF.

The rearrangement uses TRBV5-1 and TRBJ1-1; 8 bases align to TRBD1. The CDR3 totals 12 residues. The trim removed 4 bases at V and 7 bases at J, leaving 3 bases unmatched. Germline V gene sequence: CDR1 SGHRS, CDR2 YFSETQ. The CDR3 spells CASSLQGVEAFF. In DNA, the CDR3 is TGCGCCAGCAGCCTACAGGGGGTTGAAGCTTTCTTT.

The gene calls are TRBV28 and TRBJ2-7; 8 positions agree with TRBD1. This CDR3 region has 14 residues. The V gene end was trimmed by 6 bases and the J gene end by 0 bases; junction bases not matched to a gene: 4. CDR1 and CDR2 from the germline V gene are MDHEN and SYDVKM. The CDR3 reads CASRTGDGSYEQYF. Here the CDR3 DNA reads TGTGCCAGCAGGACAGGGGATGGCTCCTACGAGCAGTACTTC. Full variable domain (outside the CDR3, taken from reference TRBV28 and TRBJ2-7): DVKVTQSSRYLVKRTGEKVFLECVQDMDHENMFWYRQDPGLGLRLIYFSYDVKMKEKGDIPEGYSVSREKKERFSLILESASTNQTSMYLCASRTGDGSYEQYFGPGTRLTVT.